One sample yielded the 30 T cell receptor beta chains listed below, sequenced in a study of blood T cell repertoires in COVID-19. Libraries were prepared by immunoSEQ multiplex PCR; TCRdb keeps only in-frame clonotypes and omits some of them. Seen here are about 43,000 clones, about 87% observed once, and the top ten hold 15%. The sequencing input was peripheral blood. Every receptor here comes from a man in his 60s with active COVID-19.

The rearrangement links TRBV6-5 to TRBJ2-2; TRBD1 matches 9 bases. This CDR3 is built from 15 residues. Germline V lookup: CDR1 MNHEY, CDR2 SVGAGI. Trimming at V came to 6 bases and at J to 4 bases, leaving 6 bases not matched to a gene. The CDR3: CASRLGTGSTGELFF. CDR3 DNA sequence: TGTGCCAGCAGGCTGGGGACAGGGAGCACCGGGGAGCTGTTTTTT.

J is TRBJ2-7 and V is TRBV7-2, with D possibly being TRBD1 (5 bases). The CDR3 totals 14 residues. V was cut by 0 bases and J by 4 bases, with 10 bases left in between. CDR1 and CDR2 from the germline V gene are SGHTA and FQGNSA. Here the CDR3 DNA reads TGTGCCAGCAGCTTAGCCCCAGACAGTTACGAGCAGTACTTC. The encoded protein is CASSLAPDSYEQYF. Full variable domain (remainder filled in from reference TRBV7-2 and TRBJ2-7): GAGVSQSPSNKVTEKGKDVELRCDPISGHTALYWYRQSLGQGLEFLIYFQGNSAPDKSGLPSDRFSAERTGGSVSTLTIQRTQQEDSAVYLCASSLAPDSYEQYFGPGTRLTVT.

The CDR3 sequence is CASSDLGQGSGANVLTF. Written as DNA, the CDR3 is TGTGCCAGCAGTGACTTGGGACAGGGATCTGGGGCCAACGTCCTGACTTTC. This chain links TRBV6-4 with TRBJ2-6; TRBD1 matches at 9 bases. This CDR3 contains 17 residues. CDR1 MRHNA and CDR2 SNTAGT come from the germline V gene. Losses at the gene ends were 1 base for V and 1 base for J; bases not matched to a gene: 2.

The gene calls are TRBV5-6 and TRBJ2-3; TRBD2 matches at 8 bases. The trim removed 0 bases at V and 2 bases at J, leaving 5 bases unmatched. CDR3 length equals 16 residues. The germline gives CDR1 SGHDT, CDR2 YYEEEE. Here the CDR3 DNA reads TGTGCCAGCAGCTTGGCGGCGGGAGGAACCACAGATACGCAGTATTTT. Translating gives CASSLAAGGTTDTQYF.

The chain has TRBV6-6 and TRBJ2-7, with 7 bases lining up with TRBD1. The ends lost 4 bases at V and 2 bases at J; junction bases unmatched: 5. The germline V gene has CDR1 MNHNY and CDR2 SVGAGI (reference sequence). This CDR3 has 14 amino acids. The CDR3 bases are TGTGCCAGCAGTTTCCGGGACAGTCCCTACGAGCAGTACTTC. Protein product: CASSFRDSPYEQYF.

CDR3 bases: TGTGCCAGCAGGGTCCAGGAGGGCCTCTCTGGAAACACCATATATTTT. This codes for CASRVQEGLSGNTIYF. This rearrangement joins TRBV6-4 to TRBJ1-3; D gene uncertain. CDR3 length equals 16 residues. Germline loops: CDR1 MRHNA, CDR2 SNTAGT. V lost 6 bases, J lost 0 bases, and 15 bases lay in between.

This clone appeared a single time. The chain uses TRBV28 and TRBJ1-5; weak D call: TRBD1 (5 bases). CDR1 and CDR2 from the germline V gene are MDHEN and SYDVKM. The CDR3 sequence is 15 residues long. V lost 3 bases and J lost 1, with 10 bases in between. The chain's CDR3 is CASSLGGVSNQPQHF. The CDR3 DNA sequence: TGTGCCAGCAGTTTGGGGGGTGTAAGCAATCAGCCCCAGCATTTT. Supplemented by reference TRBV28 and TRBJ1-5, the full variable domain reads DVKVTQSSRYLVKRTGEKVFLECVQDMDHENMFWYRQDPGLGLRLIYFSYDVKMKEKGDIPEGYSVSREKKERFSLILESASTNQTSMYLCASSLGGVSNQPQHFGDGTRLSIL.

This chain uses TRBV7-8 with TRBJ2-7; no clear D gene. The CDR3 is 14 amino acids. Germline V gives CDR1 SGHVS, CDR2 FQNEAQ. V was cut by 1 base and J by 0 bases, with 7 bases left in between. The CDR3 spells CASSLERYSYEQYF. The CDR3 bases are TGTGCCAGCAGCTTAGAGAGATACTCCTACGAGCAGTACTTC.

V usage is TRBV4-3 and J usage is TRBJ2-7; 10 bases match TRBD2. The CDR3 is made up of 15 amino acids. Germline assignment: CDR1 LGHNA and CDR2 YSLEER. The J segment lost 6 bases and the V segment lost 0 bases, leaving 5 bases of the junction unmatched. Written as DNA, the CDR3 is TGCGCCAGCAGCCAAGACCTAGCGGGGGCCCGCGAGCAGTACTTC. Protein: CASSQDLAGAREQYF.

The V gene is TRBV19, the J gene TRBJ2-2, with D perhaps TRBD1 (5 bases). Germline CDR1 LNHDA, CDR2 SQIVND (reference sequence). The CDR3 has 15 residues. V was cut by 4 bases and J by 5 bases, with 14 bases left in between. The DNA of the CDR3 is TGTGCCAGTAGTACCTCCGCAGGGTGGACCGGGGAGCTGTTTTTT. Translation gives CASSTSAGWTGELFF.

V usage is TRBV9 and J usage is TRBJ1-2; 11 bases are a match to TRBD1. The CDR3 totals 16 residues. Germline V gene data show CDR1 as SGDLS and CDR2 as YYNGEE. The V and J ends lost 4 bases and 4 bases, in that order; junction bases with no gene match: 9. The CDR3 nucleotides are TGTGCCAGCAGCAGAAGGGGACAGGGGGGCTCCTATGGCTACACCTTC. Translation gives CASSRRGQGGSYGYTF. Full variable domain (remainder filled in from reference TRBV9 and TRBJ1-2): DSGVTQTPKHLITATGQRVTLRCSPRSGDLSVYWYQQSLDQGLQFLIQYYNGEERAKGNILERFSAQQFPDLHSELNLSSLELGDSALYFCASSRRGQGGSYGYTFGSGTRLTVV.

Here the CDR3 DNA reads TGTGCCAGCAGCTTGGCCCTGAGGCTAGCGGATAACTCCTACGAGCAGTACTTC. This gives the protein CASSLALRLADNSYEQYF. V usage is TRBV5-6 and J usage is TRBJ2-7; 7 bases are a match to TRBD2. Germline V lookup: CDR1 SGHDT, CDR2 YYEEEE. V dropped 0 bases and J dropped 0; count of bases not matched to a gene: 12. The CDR3 extends over 18 amino acids.

The rearrangement joins TRBV29-1 to TRBJ1-2; TRBD1 is a possible D gene (5 bases). The CDR3 runs 12 residues. The germline CDR1 and CDR2 sequences are SQVTM and ANQGSEA. Deletions cut 0 bases from V and 8 bases from J, with 10 bases between. The CDR3 here is CSVEDAGDGYTF. The DNA of the CDR3 is TGCAGCGTTGAAGATGCGGGGGACGGCTACACCTTC. The full variable domain, its missing parts supplied by reference TRBV29-1 and TRBJ1-2, is SAVISQKPSRDICQRGTSLTIQCQVDSQVTMMFWYRQQPGQSLTLIATANQGSEATYESGFVIDKFPISRPNLTFSTLTVSNMSPEDSSIYLCSVEDAGDGYTFGSGTRLTVV.

The chain joins TRBV5-1 to TRBJ1-3, with TRBD1 identical over 7 bases. The germline V gene has CDR1 SGHRS and CDR2 YFSETQ. The CDR3 runs 17 residues. Losses at the gene ends were 0 bases for V and 7 bases for J; bases not matched to a gene: 13. CDR3 region: CASSLGGQQAALNTIYF. In DNA, the CDR3 is TGCGCCAGCAGCTTGGGGGGACAGCAAGCGGCCTTGAACACCATATATTTT.

This clone showed up just a few times. This rearrangement joins TRBV4-2 to TRBJ2-2; TRBD2 agrees at 11 bases. J lost 2 bases, V lost 0 bases, and 5 bases had no gene match. Germline V gene lookup returns CDR1 LGHNA and CDR2 YNFKEQ. The CDR3 covers 18 residues. The CDR3 coding sequence is TGTGCCAGCAGCCAAGATCCTAGCGGGGGGTATAACACCGGGGAGCTGTTTTTT. As protein: CASSQDPSGGYNTGELFF.

The chain is built from TRBV5-4 and TRBJ2-5, with 14 positions matching TRBD2. The CDR3 contains 15 residues. CDR1 SGHNT and CDR2 YYREEE come from the germline V gene (reference sequence). V gave up 4 bases and J gave up 5 bases; unmatched junction bases: 4. The CDR3 region has the DNA TGTGCCAGCAGCCGTGGGACTAGCGGGAGTGAGACCCAGTACTTC. Its translation is CASSRGTSGSETQYF.

J is TRBJ2-1 and V is TRBV11-2; 8 positions agree with TRBD2. The ends lost 2 bases at V and 7 bases at J; junction bases unmatched: 4. This CDR3 comprises 14 residues. Germline lookup yields CDR1 SGHAT and CDR2 FQNNGV. The CDR3 DNA follows: TGTGCCAGCAGCTTAAGCGGGAGTAGTAATGAGCAGTTCTTC. It codes for CASSLSGSSNEQFF. The complete variable domain, with remaining parts taken from reference TRBV11-2 and TRBJ2-1, reads EAGVAQSPRYKIIEKRQSVAFWCNPISGHATLYWYQQILGQGPKLLIQFQNNGVVDDSQLPKDRFSAERLKGVDSTLKIQPAKLEDSAVYLCASSLSGSSNEQFFGPGTRLTVL.

This chain joins TRBV28 and TRBJ2-1; 7 bases are a match to TRBD1. CDR1 is MDHEN, CDR2 SYDVKM, per germline. With V trimmed by 6 bases and J by 8 bases, 10 bases remained unmatched. The CDR3 consists of 14 residues. As DNA, the CDR3 is TGTGCCAGCAGACTACAGGGGTTAATACATGAGCAGTTCTTC. Amino acid sequence: CASRLQGLIHEQFF. Together with reference TRBV28 and TRBJ2-1, the CDR3 gives the full variable domain: DVKVTQSSRYLVKRTGEKVFLECVQDMDHENMFWYRQDPGLGLRLIYFSYDVKMKEKGDIPEGYSVSREKKERFSLILESASTNQTSMYLCASRLQGLIHEQFFGPGTRLTVL.

The chain carries TRBV5-1 and TRBJ1-2; 7 nucleotides align to TRBD1. J lost 8 bases, V lost 5 bases, and 12 bases had no gene match. The V gene's germline CDR1 is SGHRS and CDR2 YFSETQ. The CDR3 sequence is 14 residues long. The CDR3 nucleotides are TGCGCCAGCAGTCCGCCTAGACAGGGAGACGGCTACACCTTC. It codes for CASSPPRQGDGYTF.

The V gene is TRBV5-1, the J gene TRBJ1-1; 8 nucleotides line up with TRBD1. Germline lookup yields CDR1 SGHRS and CDR2 YFSETQ. Trimming cost V 7 bases and J 1 base; bases outside gene matches: 18. This CDR3 has 18 amino acids. The DNA of the CDR3 is TGCGCCAGCCGATTGGGCCCGGGACAGGTCATAACGAACACTGAAGCTTTCTTT. It yields the protein CASRLGPGQVITNTEAFF.

This chain uses TRBV28 with TRBJ2-7, with 7 bases lining up with TRBD2. The germline V gene has CDR1 MDHEN and CDR2 SYDVKM. The CDR3 spans 12 residues. J gave up 13 bases and V 1 base, and 7 bases lay outside the gene matches. CDR3 protein: CASSLFGGGLYF. The CDR3 DNA follows: TGTGCCAGCAGTTTATTTGGGGGGGGTCTTTACTTC.

The J gene is TRBJ2-5, the V gene TRBV5-1; TRBD2 matches at 9 bases. The CDR3 runs 16 residues. Trimming at V came to 3 bases and at J to 2 bases, leaving 8 bases not matched to a gene. CDR1 is SGHRS and CDR2 is YFSETQ in the germline V gene. The CDR3 bases are TGCGCCAGCAGCTGGAGACTAGCGGAAACTCAAGAGACCCAGTACTTC. This gives the protein CASSWRLAETQETQYF.

This clone was counted ten times or more. The rearrangement joins TRBV30 to TRBJ1-2; D unclear. V shed 2 bases and J shed 2 bases, with 12 bases lying between them. The CDR3 covers 14 residues. CDR1 is GTSNPN and CDR2 is SVGIG in the germline V gene (reference sequence). CDR3 sequence: CAWSRWGGNYGYTF. The CDR3 DNA follows: TGTGCCTGGAGTCGGTGGGGAGGGAACTATGGCTACACCTTC.

This CDR3 reads CAWSVFGVRGDTQYF. CDR3 in DNA: TGTGCCTGGAGTGTATTCGGGGTTAGAGGAGATACGCAGTATTTT. The J gene is TRBJ2-3, the V gene TRBV30; a possible D gene is TRBD2 (5 bases). The CDR3 has 15 amino acids. V shed 0 bases and J shed 5 bases, with 15 bases lying between them. Per the germline V gene, CDR1 is GTSNPN and CDR2 is SVGIG (reference sequence).

The chain uses TRBV5-5 and TRBJ2-5; D possibly corresponds to TRBD2 (5 bases). V gave up 1 base and J gave up 5 bases, with 15 bases separating them. This CDR3 region has 15 residues. Germline V gives CDR1 SGHKS, CDR2 YYEKEE (reference sequence). The CDR3 sequence is CASSLQRSGTETQYF. The CDR3 nucleotides read TGTGCCAGCAGCTTGCAGAGGAGCGGAACGGAGACCCAGTACTTC.

CDR3 sequence (DNA): TGCGCCAGCAGCCAACTACAGGGTGGCTACGAGCAGTACTTC. It translates to CASSQLQGGYEQYF. The chain uses TRBV4-1 and TRBJ2-7; TRBD1 is a possible D gene (6 bases). Germline V gene lookup returns CDR1 MGHRA and CDR2 YSYEKL. CDR3 length: 14 amino acids. The germline V and J ends were trimmed by 2 bases and 3 bases, with 11 bases remaining between them.

This rearrangement joins TRBV20-1 to TRBJ2-7, with 8 bases that match TRBD1. Losses at the gene ends were 3 bases for V and 6 bases for J; bases not matched to a gene: 16. This CDR3 has 16 amino acids. Germline CDR1 is DFQATT and CDR2 is SNEGSKA (reference sequence). The CDR3 sequence is CSASGARGTGLSEQYF. The DNA for the CDR3 is TGCAGTGCTAGTGGGGCTCGGGGGACAGGACTCAGCGAGCAGTACTTC.

This chain joins TRBV18 and TRBJ1-5, with 8 positions matching TRBD1. The CDR3 contains 15 residues. Germline V gene lookup returns CDR1 KGHSH and CDR2 LQKENI. The junction had 4 bases not matched to a gene; V was cut back by 3 bases and J by 3 bases. The CDR3 loop reads CASSPETGVNQPQHF. The DNA of the CDR3 is TGTGCCAGCTCACCGGAGACAGGGGTCAATCAGCCCCAGCATTTT.

Here the CDR3 reads CASSSRVNSDNTGELFF. For the CDR3, the DNA is TGTGCCAGCAGCTCCCGGGTCAACTCCGATAACACCGGGGAGCTGTTTTTT. The chain has TRBV11-2 and TRBJ2-2; no clear D. This CDR3 has 17 amino acids. The V gene lost 4 bases and the J gene lost 2 bases, with 17 bases spanning the gap. Looked up from germline, CDR1 is SGHAT and CDR2 is FQNNGV. The variable domain in full, with the rest retrieved from reference TRBV11-2 and TRBJ2-2, is EAGVAQSPRYKIIEKRQSVAFWCNPISGHATLYWYQQILGQGPKLLIQFQNNGVVDDSQLPKDRFSAERLKGVDSTLKIQPAKLEDSAVYLCASSSRVNSDNTGELFFGEGSRLTVL.

V usage is TRBV7-2 and J usage is TRBJ2-5; no reliable D call. This CDR3 contains 15 residues. Trimming took 1 base from V and 2 from J, leaving 11 bases between them. The germline V gene has CDR1 SGHTA and CDR2 FQGNSA. CDR3 region: CASSLGGRYQETQYF. CDR3 nucleotide sequence: TGTGCCAGCAGCTTAGGTGGCAGGTATCAAGAGACCCAGTACTTC.